This T cell receptor (beta chain) was profiled in a study of T cell changes during pregnancy in multiple sclerosis. Trimming removed 0 bases from V and 3 bases from J; junction bases left unmatched: 8. Germline CDR1 LGHNA, CDR2 YNFKEQ. This CDR3 has 16 residues. Sequenced by immunoSEQ multiplex PCR; TCRdb stores in-frame clones only, minus some. The top ten hold approximately 1.7% of the sample, which has approximately 61,000 clones, roughly 88% seen once. V and J are TRBV4-2 and TRBJ2-7, with TRBD2 matching over 7 bases. The specimen was peripheral blood, collected in the first trimester of pregnancy. The clonotype comes from a female donor with multiple sclerosis, enrolled in a pregnancy study. The CDR3 DNA reads TGTGCCAGCAGCCAAGATTTAGCGGGTAAACACTACGAGCAGTACTTC. Protein sequence: CASSQDLAGKHYEQYF.